The 13 T cell receptor beta chains in this list originate from one sample, sequenced in a study of human T cells and chemical hapten exposure. TCRdb passed the RACE reads through MiXCR, listing each CDR3 protein once. The sample has 60,000 to 75,000 distinct CDR3 sequences; 6.7% are singletons. Time point indicated: pre-sensitization, week 0. Treatment indicated: therapeutic diphenylcyclopropenone sensitization with weekly scalp DPC. The sequencing here drew on whole blood, taken in connection with sensitization to the hapten diphenylcyclopropenone (DPC). Source of these receptors: a woman in her 30s with alopecia areata. Some clones in this sample may be carry-over from other donors' samples.

This clonotype occurred many times. The V call is TRBV12-3 or TRBV12-4, the J call TRBJ2-3, with D unclear. Trimming removed 4 bases at V and 1 base at J, with 15 bases between. The CDR3 extends over 16 amino acids. The CDR3 region has the DNA TGTGCCAGCAGTTCCCCGGGCAGCGTGGGCACAGATACGCAGTATTTT. Its protein is CASSSPGSVGTDTQYF.

This clonotype was found many times. V usage is TRBV29-1 and J usage is TRBJ2-1; D call uncertain. With 4 bases removed from V and 4 bases from J, the gap between germline ends came to 2 bases. The CDR3 runs 10 residues. Per germline, CDR1 SQVTM and CDR2 ANQGSEA. CDR3 protein: CSVGYNEQFF. In DNA, the CDR3 is TGCAGCGTTGGTTACAATGAGCAGTTCTTC.

This clonotype was seen at least ten times. The gene calls are TRBV20-1 and TRBJ2-3, with 11 bases aligning to TRBD2. Germline V gene data show CDR1 as DFQATT and CDR2 as SNEGSKA (reference sequence). Losses at the gene ends were 3 bases for V and 1 base for J; bases not matched to a gene: 3. The CDR3 covers 15 residues. CDR3 coding DNA: TGCAGTGCTAGTCGTAGCGGGGGGGGCACAGATACGCAGTATTTT. This encodes CSASRSGGGTDTQYF.

This clonotype was seen a few times. V and J are TRBV12-3 or TRBV12-4 and TRBJ1-3, with TRBD1 matching over 7 bases. This CDR3 region has 16 residues. V was clipped by 5 bases and J by 0 bases; unmatched bases: 7. The CDR3 region is CASSRGQMISGNTIYF. DNA for the CDR3: TGTGCCAGCAGTCGGGGACAGATGATCTCTGGAAACACCATATATTTT.

The chain is built from TRBV29-1 and TRBJ1-1, with D possibly matching TRBD1 (5 bases). This CDR3 has 14 amino acids. CDR1 is SQVTM and CDR2 is ANQGSEA in the germline V gene. The V and J ends lost 7 bases and 8 bases respectively, with 23 bases between them. The CDR3 DNA is TGCAGCGGGGGGATGGCGGGGTTCGGCCGAGAAGCTTTCTTT. Translating gives CSGGMAGFGREAFF.

This clonotype was seen many times. The chain couples TRBV19 to TRBJ2-7; TRBD2 aligns across 8 bases. CDR3 length equals 14 residues. V was clipped by 10 bases and J by 2 bases; unmatched bases: 10. The germline gives CDR1 LNHDA, CDR2 SQIVND (reference sequence). The CDR3 here is CATARGLGPYEQYF. The CDR3 region has the DNA TGTGCCACTGCCCGGGGACTAGGGCCCTACGAGCAGTACTTC. Filled out from reference TRBV19 and TRBJ2-7, the complete variable domain reads DGGITQSPKYLFRKEGQNVTLSCEQNLNHDAMYWYRQDPGQGLRLIYYSQIVNDFQKGDIAEGYSVSREKKESFPLTVTSAQKNPTAFYLCATARGLGPYEQYFGPGTRLTVT.

In its sample, this clonotype was seen many times. The genes are TRBV29-1 and TRBJ2-7; TRBD2 matches 13 bases. The germline gives CDR1 SQVTM, CDR2 ANQGSEA. With 3 bases clipped from V and 4 bases from J, the junction kept 6 bases outside the gene matches. The CDR3 is made up of 15 amino acids. The CDR3: CSVEGTSGDYYEQYF. CDR3 nucleotides: TGCAGCGTTGAGGGGACTAGCGGGGACTATTACGAGCAGTACTTC.

There are a few counts of this clonotype. V and J are TRBV13 and TRBJ2-5, with 10 bases matching TRBD2. After removal of 5 bases from V and 1 base from J, the junction contained 1 base not matched to a gene. This CDR3 is 14 amino acids long. CDR1 PRHDT and CDR2 FYEKMQ come from the germline V gene (reference sequence). CDR3 sequence: CASSQRGGQETQYF. In DNA, the CDR3 is TGTGCCAGCAGCCAGCGGGGGGGCCAAGAGACCCAGTACTTC.

The chain links TRBV7-9 to TRBJ1-1; 7 bases are a match to TRBD1. CDR3 size: 19 residues. J was trimmed by 3 bases and V by 4 bases; bases with no gene match: 20. The germline CDR1 and CDR2 sequences are SEHNR and FQNEAQ (reference sequence). Written as DNA, the CDR3 is TGTGCCAGCAGCTCCGGGGCAGGGGGGGCAGACCGTCGTTACACTGAAGCTTTCTTT. Translated: CASSSGAGGADRRYTEAFF.

This clonotype occurred many times. The chain links TRBV7-9 to TRBJ1-1; 7 positions agree with TRBD1. The CDR3 is 15 amino acids. From germline, CDR1 is SEHNR and CDR2 FQNEAQ (reference sequence). V gave up 4 bases and J gave up 4 bases; unmatched junction bases: 9. DNA for the CDR3: TGTGCCAGCAGCTGGGGATCAGGGGGAGGCACTGAAGCTTTCTTT. It translates to CASSWGSGGGTEAFF.

This clonotype was counted at least ten times. The genes are TRBV5-1 and TRBJ2-6, with D uncertain. This CDR3 spans 16 amino acids. Looked up from germline, CDR1 is SGHRS and CDR2 is YFSETQ. V was pared by 6 bases and J by 3 bases, with 16 bases between. CDR3 DNA sequence: TGCGCCAGCAAACCCCGGCCGGGCAATGGGGCCAACGTCCTGACTTTC. Translated: CASKPRPGNGANVLTF.

This clonotype occurred many times. This chain connects TRBV5-5 to TRBJ2-3; 7 nucleotides align to TRBD2. Germline CDR1 SGHKS, CDR2 YYEKEE (reference sequence). There are 14 residues in the CDR3. J gave up 5 bases and V 4 bases, and 7 bases lay outside the gene matches. CDR3 sequence (DNA): TGTGCCAGCAGCCCTGGGGGGGTCCGAGATACGCAGTATTTT. Translating gives CASSPGGVRDTQYF.

The rearrangement links TRBV5-4 to TRBJ1-6; 7 bases align to TRBD1. This CDR3 is built from 14 residues. V lost 4 bases and J lost 5; bases outside the gene matches: 3. CDR1 is SGHNT and CDR2 is YYREEE in the germline V gene (reference sequence). Here the CDR3 DNA reads TGTGCCAGCAGCATTACAGGGGATAATTCACCCCTCCACTTT. This sequence encodes CASSITGDNSPLHF.